A single sample is the source of the 19 T cell receptor beta chains below, sequenced in a study of T cell repertoires in ileal Crohn's disease. Data came from immunoSEQ multiplex PCR; TCRdb stores just in-frame clones and leaves some out. The sample holds 3,800 or so clones, 70% to 80% seen once. Sequencing was carried out using ileal tissue. The source is an adult with Crohn's disease.

DNA of the CDR3: TGTGCCAGCAGTGCGGGCAGGGTGCCTGGAAACACCATATATTTT. This gives the protein CASSAGRVPGNTIYF. The chain links TRBV2 to TRBJ1-3, with a possible D match to TRBD1 (5 bases). Germline values: CDR1 SNHLY, CDR2 FYNNEI. The CDR3 loop spans 15 amino acids. Trimming shortened V by 4 bases and J by 2 bases, and 12 bases separated the two germline ends. The full variable domain, rest sourced from reference TRBV2 and TRBJ1-3, is EPEVTQTPSHQVTQMGQEVILRCVPISNHLYFYWYRQILGQKVEFLVSFYNNEISEKSEIFDDQFSVERPDGSNFTLKIRSTKLEDSAMYFCASSAGRVPGNTIYFGEGSWLTVV.

This clone is a singleton in its sample. The chain uses TRBV6-5 and TRBJ2-2, with TRBD1 matching over 8 bases. V dropped 4 bases and J dropped 4; count of bases not matched to a gene: 5. This CDR3 comprises 15 residues. CDR1 is MNHEY and CDR2 is SVGAGI in the germline V gene. For the CDR3, the DNA is TGTGCCAGCAGTTCAGGGGGCGCAGGCACCGGGGAGCTGTTTTTT. It is translated as CASSSGGAGTGELFF.

This clone was counted only a few times. The V gene is TRBV30, the J gene TRBJ2-3, with 13 bases aligning to TRBD2. CDR1 is GTSNPN, CDR2 SVGIG, per germline (reference sequence). The CDR3 runs to 15 residues. The J segment lost 5 bases and the V segment lost 4 bases, leaving 6 bases of the junction unmatched. This CDR3 reads CAWTLAGGPLDTQYF. The CDR3 DNA sequence: TGTGCCTGGACACTAGCGGGAGGGCCTCTAGATACGCAGTATTTT.

The chain combines TRBV7-2 with TRBJ2-3; 13 nucleotides agree with TRBD2. This CDR3 is built from 15 residues. The germline V gene has CDR1 SGHTA and CDR2 FQGNSA. Trimming cost V 5 bases and J 3 bases; bases outside gene matches: 2. The CDR3 protein is CASSLLAGGTDTQYF. The CDR3 DNA reads as TGTGCCAGCAGCCTACTAGCGGGAGGGACAGATACGCAGTATTTT.

The CDR3 sequence is CASSLLGLSGKDEQFF. The CDR3 coding sequence is TGTGCCAGCAGTTTATTGGGGCTTAGCGGGAAGGATGAGCAGTTCTTC. This chain uses TRBV27 with TRBJ2-1; 8 positions match TRBD2. This CDR3 comprises 16 residues. Unmatched junction bases numbered 10, after V lost 1 base and J lost 8 bases. Germline CDR1 is MNHEY and CDR2 is SMNVEV (reference sequence).

The J gene is TRBJ2-6, the V gene TRBV16, with D tentatively TRBD1 (5 bases). Germline assignment: CDR1 KGHSY and CDR2 FQNENV. The CDR3 loop spans 15 amino acids. V was trimmed by 2 bases and J by 2 bases, leaving 7 bases between them. CDR3 nucleotides: TGTGCCAGCAGCCAAAGCAGGGCTGGGGCCAACGTCCTGACTTTC. It codes for CASSQSRAGANVLTF.

The DNA of the CDR3 is TGTGCCAGCTCCCAACAGGGACGCAACTATGGCTACACCTTC. Amino acid sequence: CASSQQGRNYGYTF. The chain is built from TRBV18 and TRBJ1-2; maybe TRBD1 (6 bases). The ends were cut back, 6 bases at V and 2 bases at J, with 13 bases in the middle. From germline, CDR1 is KGHSH and CDR2 LQKENI. This CDR3 has 14 amino acids.

The chain carries TRBV6-1 and TRBJ2-1, with 7 bases lining up with TRBD2. Germline trimming cut 11 bases from V and 2 bases from J; bases unmatched to any gene: 9. The germline CDR1 and CDR2 sequences are MNHNS and SASEGT. The CDR3 is made up of 14 amino acids. The CDR3 loop is CAGGDWVAYNEQFF. The CDR3 DNA is TGTGCCGGGGGGGATTGGGTAGCCTACAATGAGCAGTTCTTC.

The chain has TRBV19 and TRBJ1-5; D unresolved. The CDR3 runs 14 residues. Per the germline V gene, CDR1 is LNHDA and CDR2 is SQIVND (reference sequence). V lost 6 bases and J 1 base, leaving 10 bases between the germline ends. The CDR3 coding sequence is TGTGCCAGTAGACGACACCTGAGCAATCAGCCCCAGCATTTT. Its protein is CASRRHLSNQPQHF. Complete variable domain (other parts from reference TRBV19 and TRBJ1-5): DGGITQSPKYLFRKEGQNVTLSCEQNLNHDAMYWYRQDPGQGLRLIYYSQIVNDFQKGDIAEGYSVSREKKESFPLTVTSAQKNPTAFYLCASRRHLSNQPQHFGDGTRLSIL.

This chain joins TRBV4-3 and TRBJ2-7, with 8 nucleotides matching TRBD1. Germline loops: CDR1 LGHNA, CDR2 YSLEER. This CDR3 has 17 amino acids. With 0 bases clipped from V and 0 bases from J, the junction kept 7 bases outside the gene matches. CDR3 protein: CASSQDHGTGFSYEQYF. The DNA of the CDR3 is TGCGCCAGCAGCCAAGATCACGGGACAGGATTCTCCTACGAGCAGTACTTC.

The V gene is TRBV5-1, the J gene TRBJ1-1; TRBD1 aligns across 11 bases. The CDR3 length is 14 residues. V shed 0 bases and J 5 bases; nucleotides not matched to a gene: 0. Germline V gives CDR1 SGHRS, CDR2 YFSETQ. The CDR3 DNA reads as TGCGCCAGCAGCTTGGGGGACAGGGGGACTGAAGCTTTCTTT. Translated, it gives CASSLGDRGTEAFF. Variable domain in full (rest from reference TRBV5-1 and TRBJ1-1): KAGVTQTPRYLIKTRGQQVTLSCSPISGHRSVSWYQQTPGQGLQFLFEYFSETQRNKGNFPGRFSGRQFSNSRSEMNVSTLELGDSALYLCASSLGDRGTEAFFGQGTRLTVV.

CDR3 coding DNA: TGTGCCAGCAGTAAGGTACGAGGGATGGGGACTGAAGCTTTCTTT. Translation: CASSKVRGMGTEAFF. The chain employs TRBV14 and TRBJ1-1, with D unclear. Trimming stripped 6 bases from V and 5 bases from J, with 19 bases between. The CDR3 runs 15 residues. Per germline, CDR1 SGHDN and CDR2 FVKESK.

V is TRBV19 and J is TRBJ1-2; no reliable D call. V lost 2 bases and J 8 bases, leaving 12 bases between the germline ends. Germline CDR1 LNHDA, CDR2 SQIVND (reference sequence). This CDR3 region has 13 residues. Here the CDR3 DNA reads TGTGCCAGTAGTATATACAGTGGTAGGGGCTACACCTTC. Translating it yields CASSIYSGRGYTF.

This rearrangement joins TRBV4-3 to TRBJ2-1, with D possibly being TRBD2 (7 bases). Germline loops: CDR1 LGHNA, CDR2 YSLEER. Between the trimmed V and J ends, which lost 0 bases and 5 bases, there was a span of 14 bases. This CDR3 contains 16 residues. CDR3 in DNA: TGCGCCAGCAGCCAAGATCGAGGGGGAGGGGACAATGAGCAGTTCTTC. Its protein product is CASSQDRGGGDNEQFF.

The V gene is TRBV15, the J gene TRBJ1-5; no reliable D call. In germline, CDR1 is LNHNV, CDR2 YYDKDF (reference sequence). The CDR3 totals 14 residues. The V end was cut by 5 bases, the J end by 5 bases, with 13 bases between. The chain's CDR3 is CATSPRQFDQPQHF. Here the CDR3 DNA reads TGTGCCACCAGCCCTAGGCAGTTTGATCAGCCCCAGCATTTT.

This chain joins TRBV30 and TRBJ1-6; D uncertain. Germline CDR1 reads GTSNPN; CDR2 reads SVGIG (reference sequence). This CDR3 has 14 amino acids. Deletions cut 3 bases from V and 7 bases from J, with 13 bases between. The CDR3 here is CAWRLAIGNSPLHF. The CDR3 DNA reads TGTGCCTGGAGGTTGGCAATTGGCAATTCACCCCTCCACTTT.

The J gene is TRBJ2-1, the V gene TRBV5-6; 11 bases are a match to TRBD2. Germline V lookup: CDR1 SGHDT, CDR2 YYEEEE. V dropped 4 bases and J dropped 4; count of bases not matched to a gene: 4. The CDR3 consists of 15 residues. The CDR3: CASSEGLAAYNEQFF. CDR3 in DNA: TGTGCCAGCAGCGAGGGACTAGCGGCTTACAATGAGCAGTTCTTC.

In its sample, this clone ranks as large. J is TRBJ1-1 and V is TRBV6-1; 10 positions match TRBD1. CDR1 is MNHNS, CDR2 SASEGT, per germline. With V trimmed by 10 bases and J by 6 bases, 11 bases remained unmatched. The CDR3 loop spans 14 amino acids. In nucleotides, the CDR3 is TGTGCCACCGTGAAGGGACAGGGGAATGCTGAAGCTTTCTTT. Amino acids: CATVKGQGNAEAFF.

This chain connects TRBV10-3 to TRBJ2-7; the match to TRBD2 covers 7 bases. From germline, CDR1 is ENHRY and CDR2 SYGVKD. The CDR3 has 14 amino acids. V lost 6 bases, J lost 0 bases, and 5 bases stayed unmatched. CDR3 region: CAIRGGTVSYEQYF. DNA of the CDR3: TGTGCCATCAGGGGGGGGACGGTCTCCTACGAGCAGTACTTC.